This TCR beta chain was profiled in a study of T cells in Graves' hyperthyroidism and ophthalmopathy. Study as a whole: Before any treatment, at initial diagnosis, peripheral blood was collected. Overall study results and limits: Blood also carried most thyroid clonotypes expanded above 0.001. Median prediction lead before ophthalmopathy onset was around seven months with the model.

On this clonotype: The antigen is unknown.

The CDR3 consists of 20 residues. The germline V gene encodes CDR1 MDHEN and CDR2 SYDVKM. J gave up 0 bases and V 5 bases, and 17 bases lay outside the gene matches. RNA transcripts gave rise to amplified TCR beta CDR3 regions. An initial round of RT-PCR targeting the TCR CDR3 relied on the HTBI primer set. In TCRdb, the multiplex PCR reads were re-called with MiXCR into one record per CDR3 protein. The repertoire holds about 520,000 distinct CDR3 sequences, with under 25% as singletons. The receptor was isolated from a man aged 18 to 35 with Graves' hyperthyroidism. V is TRBV28 and J is TRBJ1-3, with TRBD1 matching over 9 bases. Sequenced: blood. DNA for the CDR3: TGTGCCAGCAGTCAACCCCCCGGGACAGGGTCCTCTTACTCTGGAAACACCATATATTTT. This encodes CASSQPPGTGSSYSGNTIYF.